A selection of T cell receptor beta chains follows, all from one sample in a study of response to subunit inactivated influenza vaccine. TCRdb ran MiXCR on the RT-PCR reads and lists one entry per CDR3 protein. This sample yields a few hundred thousand distinct CDR3 sequences, of which approximately 15% are seen a single time; around 10% belongs to the top ten. The sample was PBMCs from blood, taken 12 days after vaccination. The receptor source for this set is a man between 50 and 59 years old who received an inactivated influenza vaccine. The CDR3 runs from the conserved cysteine through the conserved F or W. D genes are given only for firm matches. Clone size is not always given. Where it is, it says once, few, many or a class for expanded clones.

V: TRBV12-3/TRBV12-4
J: TRBJ2-1
D: NA
size: few
DNA: TGTGCCAGCCGCTTAACCACAGACAATGAGCAGTTCTTC
CDR3: CASRLTTDNEQFF

V: TRBV20-1
J: TRBJ2-5
D: NA
size: few
DNA: TGCAGTGCTAGAGATGGAGCAGGCCAAGAGACCCAGTACTTC
CDR3: CSARDGAGQETQYF

V: TRBV7-2
J: TRBJ2-5
D: TRBD2
size: few
DNA: TGTGCCAGCAGCTTAAGAGCGGGGGGAGGGGAGACCCAGTACTTC
CDR3: CASSLRAGGGETQYF

V: TRBV20-1
J: TRBJ1-4
D: NA
size: NA
DNA: TGCAGTGCTAGAAACTTTGTAGGTGAAAAACTGTTTTTT
CDR3: CSARNFVGEKLFF

V: TRBV28
J: TRBJ2-5
D: TRBD2
size: NA
DNA: TGTGCCAGCAGTTCTCCGGCTAGCGGGAGAAACCAAGAGACCCAGTACTTC
CDR3: CASSSPASGRNQETQYF

V: TRBV6-1
J: TRBJ1-5
D: TRBD1
size: many
DNA: TGTGCCAGCAGACGGAGGACAGGGAGCCCCCCGAAGGGAGAGGCCCAGCATTTT
CDR3: CASRRRTGSPPKGEAQHF

V: TRBV7-2
J: TRBJ2-7
D: TRBD2
size: few
DNA: TGTGCCAGCAGCCGCCGGGGGGAGGTATACGAGCAGTACTTC
CDR3: CASSRRGEVYEQYF

V: TRBV7-2
J: TRBJ2-3
D: TRBD2
size: NA
DNA: TGTGCCAGCAGCTTCGGCTTAGCGGGATACTCAGATACGCAGTATTTT
CDR3: CASSFGLAGYSDTQYF

V: TRBV29-1
J: TRBJ2-5
D: TRBD2
size: many
DNA: TGCAGCGTTGAAGAGATGGGCCTAGCGGGGAGGGAGACCCAGTACTTC
CDR3: CSVEEMGLAGRETQYF

V: TRBV10-3
J: TRBJ2-1
D: NA
size: many
DNA: TGTGCCATCAGTAAGGACGAGCTGCAGTTCTTC
CDR3: CAISKDELQFF

V: TRBV10-3
J: TRBJ1-6
D: TRBD1
size: few
DNA: TGTGCCATCAGTGAGTCGGGGACAGGGGGTTTAGCCCTCCACTTT
CDR3: CAISESGTGGLALHF

V: TRBV2
J: TRBJ2-7
D: TRBD2
size: NA
DNA: TGTGCCAGCAGTGAACTAGCGGGATCTTCCTCCTACGAGCAGTACTTC
CDR3: CASSELAGSSSYEQYF

V: TRBV30
J: TRBJ1-2
D: NA
size: few
DNA: TGTGCCTGGAGGGCGTACGCCGGGAGATATGGCTACACCTTC
CDR3: CAWRAYAGRYGYTF

V: TRBV28
J: TRBJ2-6
D: TRBD1
size: few
DNA: TGTGCCAGCAGTCCACGACAGGGGAAAAGCTCTGGGGCCAACGTCCTGACTTTC
CDR3: CASSPRQGKSSGANVLTF

V: TRBV3-1
J: TRBJ2-7
D: NA
size: many
DNA: TGTGCCAGCAGCCAAGGGCAAAGTCCCCACGAGCAGTACTTC
CDR3: CASSQGQSPHEQYF

V: TRBV6-5
J: TRBJ1-6
D: NA
size: NA
DNA: TGTGCCAGCAGTTACTCGAATCCGGGGAGGTCCTATAATTCACCCCTCCACTTT
CDR3: CASSYSNPGRSYNSPLHF

V: TRBV11-2
J: TRBJ2-7
D: TRBD2
size: NA
DNA: TGTGCCAGCAGCCCTGGGACTATCGAGCAGTACTTC
CDR3: CASSPGTIEQYF

V: TRBV20-1
J: TRBJ2-7
D: NA
size: NA
DNA: TGCAGTGCTAGACCCACCTGGCAAGGGAACTACGAGCAGTACTTC
CDR3: CSARPTWQGNYEQYF

V: TRBV6-2/TRBV6-3
J: TRBJ1-5
D: NA
size: NA
DNA: TGTGCCAGCAGTTACGTCGGGGGCGGAAATCAGCCCCAGCATTTT
CDR3: CASSYVGGGNQPQHF

V: TRBV4-1
J: TRBJ1-3
D: TRBD1
size: few
DNA: TGCGCCAGCAGCCAATCAGGGGGTACAGGAAACACCATATATTTT
CDR3: CASSQSGGTGNTIYF

V: TRBV6-1
J: TRBJ1-1
D: NA
size: NA
DNA: TGTGCCAGCAGGCGGGGGGCCACTGAAGCTTTCTTT
CDR3: CASRRGATEAFF

V: TRBV6-5
J: TRBJ2-3
D: TRBD2
size: NA
DNA: TGTGCCAGCAGTTACTTGACTAGCGGGAGAAGTACAGATACGCAGTATTTT
CDR3: CASSYLTSGRSTDTQYF

V: TRBV10-3
J: TRBJ2-7
D: NA
size: NA
DNA: TGTGCCATCAGTGACCCCAACGTCGGGTTCGGGGGAATTTACGAGCAGTACTTC
CDR3: CAISDPNVGFGGIYEQYF

V: TRBV7-2
J: TRBJ1-4
D: TRBD1
size: NA
DNA: TGTGCCAGCAGCTTAAACTCAGGGGGCCCAGGAGAAAAACTGTTTTTT
CDR3: CASSLNSGGPGEKLFF

V: TRBV11-2
J: TRBJ2-1
D: NA
size: NA
DNA: TGTGCCAGCAGCTTAGGGGTAGCGGCGATCTACAATGAGCAGTTCTTC
CDR3: CASSLGVAAIYNEQFF

V: TRBV15
J: TRBJ1-1
D: TRBD1
size: NA
DNA: TGTGCCACCAGCCCACGACAGGGAACTTGGGCGGTGAACACTGAAGCTTTCTTT
CDR3: CATSPRQGTWAVNTEAFF

V: TRBV7-6
J: TRBJ2-3
D: NA
size: many
DNA: TGTGCCAGCAGCTTAGATGATCTCGGAAGTACTCCCACAGATACGCAGTATTTT
CDR3: CASSLDDLGSTPTDTQYF

V: TRBV7-2
J: TRBJ2-2
D: NA
size: few
DNA: TGTGCCAGCAGCTTGGACGGCTTGGGGACCGGGGAGCTGTTTTTT
CDR3: CASSLDGLGTGELFF

V: TRBV5-1
J: TRBJ2-1
D: TRBD2
size: many
DNA: TGCGCCAGCAGCTCGGGACTAGCCGGGGATGAGCAGTTCTTC
CDR3: CASSSGLAGDEQFF

V: TRBV5-1
J: TRBJ2-7
D: NA
size: many
DNA: TGCGCCAGCAGCTTGGGCCGGACAGCCTACGAGCAGTACTTC
CDR3: CASSLGRTAYEQYF

V: TRBV6-5
J: TRBJ1-6
D: NA
size: few
DNA: TGTGCCAGCAGTTACTCTGGGTCAGGGAATTCACCCCTCCACTTT
CDR3: CASSYSGSGNSPLHF

V: TRBV20-1
J: TRBJ2-1
D: TRBD1
size: many
DNA: TGCAGTGCTCTGTCGACAGGGGGCCGGTATGAGCAGTTCTTC
CDR3: CSALSTGGRYEQFF

V: TRBV12-3/TRBV12-4
J: TRBJ1-5
D: NA
size: few
DNA: TGTGCCAGCAGCAGTTGGGGGACGCGGCAGCCCCAGCATTTT
CDR3: CASSSWGTRQPQHF

V: TRBV7-9
J: TRBJ2-3
D: TRBD2
size: NA
DNA: TGTGCCAGCAACCCTAGCGGGGACACAGATACGCAGTATTTT
CDR3: CASNPSGDTDTQYF

V: TRBV20-1
J: TRBJ2-7
D: TRBD2
size: NA
DNA: TGCAGTGCTAGAGGTTCGACTAGCGGGGGTTCCTACGAGCAGTACTTC
CDR3: CSARGSTSGGSYEQYF

V: TRBV20-1
J: TRBJ2-3
D: TRBD1
size: NA
DNA: TGCAGTGCTACACACCTCCAGGGGGCAGGGGATACGCAGTATTTT
CDR3: CSATHLQGAGDTQYF

V: TRBV7-6
J: TRBJ2-1
D: TRBD2
size: NA
DNA: TGTGCCAGCAGCTTCGCTAGCGGGTTTGATGAGCAGTTCTTC
CDR3: CASSFASGFDEQFF

V: TRBV5-1
J: TRBJ2-5
D: TRBD2
size: few
DNA: TGCGCCAGCAGTGCTCAGCCGGGACTAGCTTCGGAGACCCAGTACTTC
CDR3: CASSAQPGLASETQYF